Reported below is one TCR beta chain. What it recognizes is unknown. This entry belongs to a study of cytomegalovirus exposure and HLA in healthy donors. Turning to the study itself: Previous work identified roughly 120 million unique TCR beta sequences from around 180 million T cells. Approximately 81% of several hundred genotyped donors fell in the Caucasian-associated ancestry cluster.

Trimming removed 2 bases at V and 1 base at J, with 18 bases between. CDR3 length: 18 residues. Per germline, CDR1 LNHNV and CDR2 YYDKDF (reference sequence). Points from the study as a whole: Among the most significant clusters, several appeared linked to common viral pathogens in a later analysis. Analyses of presence/absence relied on an assumption of roughly uniform sequencing depth across donors.

In the PCR, 60 Vbeta and 13 Jbeta primers were used. Sequenced by immunoSEQ multiplex PCR; TCRdb stores in-frame clones only, minus some. The data hold under 150,000 clones, with about 70% observed a single time. This receptor was taken from a man in his sixties in good health and CMV-seronegative. The chain couples TRBV15 to TRBJ1-5; a weak D match, TRBD1 (6 bases). Specimen: PBMCs. This CDR3 is CATSRFSTGTRSNQPQHF. CDR3 in DNA: TGTGCCACCAGCAGATTTTCCACCGGGACAAGGAGCAATCAGCCCCAGCATTTT.